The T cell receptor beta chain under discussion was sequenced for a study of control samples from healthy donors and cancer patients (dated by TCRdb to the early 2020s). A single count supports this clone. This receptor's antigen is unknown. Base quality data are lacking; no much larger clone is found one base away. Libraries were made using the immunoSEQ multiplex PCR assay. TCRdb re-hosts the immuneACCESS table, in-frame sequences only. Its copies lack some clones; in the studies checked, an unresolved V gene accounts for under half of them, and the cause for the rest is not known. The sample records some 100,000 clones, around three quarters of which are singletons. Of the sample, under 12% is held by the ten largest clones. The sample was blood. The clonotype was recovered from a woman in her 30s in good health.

The CDR3 corresponds to CASSFSGGVLTDTQYF. The nucleotide sequence reads TGTGCCAGCAGCTTTAGCGGGGGAGTTCTCACAGATACGCAGTATTTT. Recombination joined TRBV7-8 with TRBJ2-3, with 9 central nucleotides matching TRBD2. The CDR3 runs 16 amino acids, cysteine and phenylalanine included. CDR3 DNA only is kept here, 48 bases in frame from base 1. V lost 3 bases and J lost 2 bases, and the count of bases not matched to a germline gene is 6. Looking up the germline V gene yields CDR1 SGHVS and CDR2 FQNEAQ.